This T cell receptor (beta chain) was recovered during a study of blood T cells in healthy people across ages. General study findings and limits: Researchers deemed the diversity estimates from one million T cells underestimates.

With regard to this clonotype: Its antigen is not known.

PCR was performed a second time for about 7 to 11 cycles using a sample-barcoded 5' primer and a J-beta primer mix. TCRdb passed the 5' RACE reads through MiXCR, listing each CDR3 protein once. The sample yields 1.2 million to 1.5 million distinct CDR3 sequences, around 59% seen once. V lost 0 bases and J lost 3, with 12 bases in between. The CDR3 contains 15 residues. Per germline, CDR1 LGHNA and CDR2 YSLEER. Sample: blood. The gene calls are TRBV4-3 and TRBJ2-7; D not resolved. The TCR comes from a man aged 18 to 29 in good health. The CDR3 loop is CASSQEGLSDYEQYF. The CDR3 region has the DNA TGCGCCAGCAGCCAAGAGGGGTTGAGCGACTACGAGCAGTACTTC.